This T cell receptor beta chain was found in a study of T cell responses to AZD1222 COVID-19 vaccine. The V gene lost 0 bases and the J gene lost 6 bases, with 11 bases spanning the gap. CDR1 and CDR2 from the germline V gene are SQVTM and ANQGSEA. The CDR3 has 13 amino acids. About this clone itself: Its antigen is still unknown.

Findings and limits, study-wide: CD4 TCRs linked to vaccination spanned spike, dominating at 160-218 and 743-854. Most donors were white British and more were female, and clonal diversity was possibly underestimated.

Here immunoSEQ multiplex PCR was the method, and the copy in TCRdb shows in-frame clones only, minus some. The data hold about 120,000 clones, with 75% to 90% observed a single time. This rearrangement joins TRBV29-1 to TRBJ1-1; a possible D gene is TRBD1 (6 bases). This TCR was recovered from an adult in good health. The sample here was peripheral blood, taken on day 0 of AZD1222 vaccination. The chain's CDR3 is CSVEDQGLPEAFF. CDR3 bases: TGCAGCGTTGAAGATCAGGGGTTGCCTGAAGCTTTCTTT.